These 20 T cell receptor beta chains share one sample of origin, sequenced in a study of PD-1 blockade in classical Hodgkin lymphoma (dated by TCRdb to about 2020). The time point tag for this specimen amounts to: cycle 1 day 1 (C1D1), immediately before nivolumab initiation. Every trial patient had relapsed after autologous stem cell transplantation, and cohorts A, B and C differed in prior brentuximab vedotin exposure. Magnetic negative selection with a Miltenyi CD4+ T cell isolation kit was used to purify CD4+ T cells from thawed PBMCs. Libraries were prepared through the immunoSEQ multiplex PCR assay. The source is immuneACCESS, and TCRdb retained only in-frame sequences with V and J called. Part of the clones is not carried over; for the studies checked, unresolved V genes explain less than half of this, and the remainder is unexplained. Counted in this sample were about 30,000 clones; 85% of them appeared once. The ten largest clonotypes hold about 2.2% of the sample.

The specimen comprised CD4+ T cells from blood, sampled at baseline. These receptors all come from a human donor with classical Hodgkin lymphoma.

The chain combines TRBV28 with TRBJ1-2; D unclear. CDR3 length: 12 residues. V was shortened by 7 bases and J by 5 bases, with 11 bases between the two germline ends. Germline CDR1 MDHEN, CDR2 SYDVKM. This CDR3 is CASTHPGYGYTF. Written as DNA, the CDR3 is TGTGCCAGCACACATCCGGGGTATGGCTACACCTTC.

This chain connects TRBV6-6 to TRBJ2-1, with 10 nucleotides matching TRBD2. Germline values: CDR1 MNHNY, CDR2 SVGAGI (reference sequence). Trimming removed 7 bases from V and 7 bases from J; junction bases left unmatched: 10. This CDR3 spans 15 amino acids. CDR3 nucleotides: TGTGCCAGCACCCCCAGCGGGAGGGCTGGGAATGAGCAGTTCTTC. It is translated as CASTPSGRAGNEQFF.

The chain has TRBV5-4 and TRBJ2-4; D is undetermined. CDR1 is SGHNT, CDR2 YYREEE, per germline (reference sequence). The length of the CDR3 is 14 residues. The germline V and J ends were trimmed by 6 bases and 3 bases, with 13 bases remaining between them. The CDR3 protein is CASTEGSGKNIQYF. DNA for the CDR3: TGTGCCAGCACCGAAGGTTCGGGCAAAAACATTCAGTACTTC.

This chain's CDR3 is CASSRTVTGELFF. For the CDR3, the DNA is TGTGCCAGCAGCCGCACTGTAACCGGGGAGCTGTTTTTT. The chain employs TRBV11-3 and TRBJ2-2; the D is unclear. V was cut by 5 bases and J by 5 bases, with 9 bases left in between. The CDR3 contains 13 residues. The germline gives CDR1 SGHNT, CDR2 YENEEA.

The rearrangement joins TRBV30 to TRBJ1-4; D might be TRBD1 (5 bases). V lost 1 base and J 3 bases, leaving 12 bases between the germline ends. This CDR3 comprises 15 residues. The germline V gene has CDR1 GTSNPN and CDR2 SVGIG (reference sequence). The CDR3 DNA reads as TGTGCCTGGAGTGATTTGAGGGGAGCTAATGAAAAACTGTTTTTT. This encodes CAWSDLRGANEKLFF. Using reference TRBV30 and TRBJ1-4 for the parts outside the CDR3, the full variable domain is SQTIHQWPATLVQPVGSPLSLECTVEGTSNPNLYWYRQAAGRGLQLLFYSVGIGQISSEVPQNLSASRPQDRQFILSSKKLLLSDSGFYLCAWSDLRGANEKLFFGSGTQLSVL.

The V call is TRBV12-5, the J call TRBJ1-1; maybe TRBD1 (5 bases). There are 13 residues in the CDR3. CDR1 and CDR2 from the germline V gene are LGHNT and FRNRAP. The V gene lost 5 bases and the J gene lost 9 bases, with 16 bases spanning the gap. DNA of the CDR3: TGTGCTAGTGGTCCCACGGGGCAGTCTCAAGCTTTCTTT. Translating it yields CASGPTGQSQAFF. The full variable domain, in which reference TRBV12-5 and TRBJ1-1 provide the parts outside the CDR3, is DARVTQTPRHKVTEMGQEVTMRCQPILGHNTVFWYRQTMMQGLELLAYFRNRAPLDDSGMPKDRFSAEMPDATLATLKIQPSEPRDSAVYFCASGPTGQSQAFFGQGTRLTVV.

The chain recombines TRBV6-1 with TRBJ1-1, with 7 nucleotides matching TRBD1. V was pared by 10 bases and J by 1 base, with 6 bases of the junction left unmatched. In germline, CDR1 is MNHNS, CDR2 SASEGT. The CDR3 loop spans 13 amino acids. In DNA form, the CDR3 reads TGTGCCACCAGGGGGTCCGCGAACACTGAAGCTTTCTTT. Translating it yields CATRGSANTEAFF.

The chain is built from TRBV4-3 and TRBJ1-2; D remains unclear. Deletions cut 4 bases from V and 0 bases from J, with 12 bases between. The CDR3 totals 15 residues. Germline CDR1 LGHNA, CDR2 YSLEER. CDR3 sequence reads: CASSRGLTANYGYTF. The CDR3 DNA reads TGCGCCAGCAGCCGTGGCCTCACAGCTAACTATGGCTACACCTTC.

The rearrangement joins TRBV9 to TRBJ2-2; TRBD2 matches at 7 bases. The CDR3 length is 15 residues. Trimming at V came to 3 bases and at J to 6 bases, leaving 8 bases not matched to a gene. Germline CDR1 SGDLS, CDR2 YYNGEE. Here the CDR3 DNA reads TGTGCCAGCAGCGCCCTTCCTACTAGCGCCGGGGAGCTGTTTTTT. Protein sequence: CASSALPTSAGELFF.

This rearrangement joins TRBV18 to TRBJ2-5; 7 bases agree with TRBD1. CDR3 size: 13 residues. CDR1 is KGHSH and CDR2 is LQKENI in the germline V gene. J was trimmed by 2 bases and V by 5 bases; bases with no gene match: 2. DNA for the CDR3: TGTGCCAGCTCAACGGGACAGCAAGAGACCCAGTACTTC. Translation gives CASSTGQQETQYF. Full variable domain (rest looked up from reference TRBV18 and TRBJ2-5): NAGVMQNPRHLVRRRGQEARLRCSPMKGHSHVYWYRQLPEEGLKFMVYLQKENIIDESGMPKERFSAEFPKEGPSILRIQQVVRGDSAAYFCASSTGQQETQYFGPGTRLLVL.

V is TRBV28 and J is TRBJ2-3; perhaps D is TRBD1 or TRBD2 (7 bases each). Germline assignment: CDR1 MDHEN and CDR2 SYDVKM. V gave up 5 bases and J gave up 3 bases, with 15 bases separating them. The CDR3 runs to 15 residues. The CDR3 region is CASSDQGGGTDTQYF. CDR3 bases: TGTGCCAGCAGTGACCAGGGGGGAGGGACAGATACGCAGTATTTT.

This clone showed up just once. The gene calls are TRBV5-1 and TRBJ2-1; D is undetermined. V was cut by 0 bases and J by 10 bases, with 11 bases left in between. Germline CDR1 reads SGHRS; CDR2 reads YFSETQ. This CDR3 region has 13 residues. CDR3 residues: CASSLVLGWEQFF. The CDR3, as DNA: TGCGCCAGCAGCTTGGTGTTGGGATGGGAGCAGTTCTTC.

The rearrangement uses TRBV13 and TRBJ2-7; D perhaps matches TRBD2 (6 bases). Per germline, CDR1 PRHDT and CDR2 FYEKMQ (reference sequence). CDR3 size: 12 residues. The V gene lost 5 bases and the J gene lost 6 bases, with 11 bases spanning the gap. The CDR3 DNA reads as TGTGCCAGCAGCCCCGCGGGACGCGAGCAGTACTTC. Protein sequence: CASSPAGREQYF. Looking up the rest from reference TRBV13 and TRBJ2-7 gives the full variable domain: AAGVIQSPRHLIKEKRETATLKCYPIPRHDTVYWYQQGPGQDPQFLISFYEKMQSDKGSIPDRFSAQQFSDYHSELNMSSLELGDSALYFCASSPAGREQYFGPGTRLTVT.

This clone occurred once. The rearrangement links TRBV11-2 to TRBJ2-7; TRBD2 matches 10 bases. This CDR3 has 16 residues. From germline, CDR1 is SGHAT and CDR2 FQNNGV. After removal of 5 bases from V and 3 bases from J, the junction contained 10 bases not matched to a gene. CDR3 region: CASSLRGGLAHYEQYF. The CDR3 nucleotides are TGTGCCAGCAGCCTAAGGGGGGGACTAGCGCACTACGAGCAGTACTTC.

This chain joins TRBV11-2 and TRBJ2-1; D possibly uses TRBD1 or TRBD2 (5 bases each). Trimming removed 7 bases from V and 0 bases from J, with 10 bases in between. Germline values: CDR1 SGHAT, CDR2 FQNNGV. The CDR3 is 14 residues long. The CDR3 spells CASTSGTSYNEQFF. In nucleotides, the CDR3 is TGTGCCAGCACCTCCGGGACCTCCTACAATGAGCAGTTCTTC.

This clone is a singleton in its sample. The gene calls are TRBV5-4 and TRBJ2-1; 9 bases agree with TRBD2. Germline trimming cut 4 bases from V and 2 bases from J; bases unmatched to any gene: 7. The germline V gene encodes CDR1 SGHNT and CDR2 YYREEE (reference sequence). This CDR3 has 16 residues. CDR3 sequence (DNA): TGTGCCAGCAGCCCGACTAGCGGAAGGACCTACAATGAGCAGTTCTTC. The encoded protein is CASSPTSGRTYNEQFF.

The genes are TRBV10-1 and TRBJ2-1; D is unclear. The germline gives CDR1 WNHNN, CDR2 SYGVQD (reference sequence). This CDR3 region has 11 residues. Deletions cut 1 base from V and 8 bases from J, with 3 bases between. The CDR3 sequence is CASSELDEQFF. The CDR3 DNA reads as TGCGCCAGCAGTGAGTTAGATGAGCAGTTCTTC.

This clone was seen just once. CDR3 in amino acids: CAISRTSGSTDTQYF. CDR3 nucleotide sequence: TGTGCCATCAGCAGGACTAGCGGAAGCACAGATACGCAGTATTTT. The V gene is TRBV10-3, the J gene TRBJ2-3; TRBD2 agrees at 10 bases. Germline CDR1 ENHRY, CDR2 SYGVKD. The CDR3 is 15 residues long. The V segment lost 6 bases and the J segment 0 bases; nucleotides outside the gene matches: 3.

V usage is TRBV29-1 and J usage is TRBJ1-1, with TRBD1 matching over 8 bases. Germline V gene data show CDR1 as SQVTM and CDR2 as ANQGSEA. The CDR3 covers 14 residues. V dropped 7 bases and J dropped 1; count of bases not matched to a gene: 8. Written as DNA, the CDR3 is TGCAGCGCCGGGACAGGCGTTCCGAACACTGAAGCTTTCTTT. It encodes CSAGTGVPNTEAFF.

This clone was found once. This chain uses TRBV15 with TRBJ2-5; TRBD2 matches 10 bases. J lost 2 bases, V lost 1 base, and 1 base had no gene match. There are 15 residues in the CDR3. From germline, CDR1 is LNHNV and CDR2 YYDKDF (reference sequence). This chain's CDR3 is CATSRVTSGQETQYF. The CDR3 DNA follows: TGTGCCACCAGCAGAGTGACTAGCGGGCAAGAGACCCAGTACTTC.